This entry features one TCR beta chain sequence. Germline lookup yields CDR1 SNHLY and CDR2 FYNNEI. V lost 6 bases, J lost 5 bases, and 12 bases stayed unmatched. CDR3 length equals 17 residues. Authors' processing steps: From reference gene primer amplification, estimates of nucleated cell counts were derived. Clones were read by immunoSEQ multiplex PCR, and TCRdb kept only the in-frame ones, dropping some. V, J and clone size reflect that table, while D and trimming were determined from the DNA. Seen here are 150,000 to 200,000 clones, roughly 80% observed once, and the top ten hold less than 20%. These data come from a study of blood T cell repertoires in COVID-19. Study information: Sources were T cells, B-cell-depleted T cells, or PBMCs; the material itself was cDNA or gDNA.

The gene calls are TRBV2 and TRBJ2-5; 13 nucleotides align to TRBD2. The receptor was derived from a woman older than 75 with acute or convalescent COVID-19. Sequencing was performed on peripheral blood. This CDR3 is CASRMGLAGISGETQYF. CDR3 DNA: TGTGCCAGCAGAATGGGACTAGCGGGAATATCAGGGGAGACCCAGTACTTC.